This T cell receptor beta chain is from a study of T cells expressing NK-cell markers. Reprocessing the 5' RACE reads, TCRdb reports a single entry for every CDR3 protein and omits DNA. This repertoire includes roughly 300,000 distinct CDR3 sequences. Per germline, CDR1 MNHEY and CDR2 SVGEGT. The CDR3 sequence is 15 residues long. V usage is TRBV6-2 or TRBV6-3 and J usage is TRBJ1-1; TCRdb gives TRBD1 as the D gene, but with no DNA this cannot be confirmed. The sequence came from a woman between 18 and 75 years old in good health. Sequencing was performed on blood T cells: a sorted CD56 or NKG2C T cell subset, CD4+ or CD8+ T cells, or bulk PBMC T cells (not recorded which). The CDR3 spells CASSPHTGDSTEAFF.